This T cell receptor beta chain was documented in a study of neurological immune-mediated disorders. Time point in this sample: longitudinal time-point 1 (baseline). V lost 5 bases and J 3 bases, leaving 13 bases between the germline ends. The CDR3 consists of 13 residues. Germline values: CDR1 DFQATT, CDR2 SNEGSKA (reference sequence). Findings of the study overall: Phylogenetic grouping assigned the repertoires of 18 of 34 multiple sclerosis patients to one related-CDR3 cluster, which constitutes a possible signature.

This clonotype showed up many times. Antigen unknown. The making of cDNA relied on 5'RACE with 10-nucleotide random UMIs. Each CDR3 protein gets one entry after TCRdb re-called the 5' RACE reads with MiXCR. The sample includes under 40,000 distinct CDR3 sequences, roughly 3.2% seen only once; the top ten take roughly 8.2%. The receptor was derived from a woman aged 55-75 years with multiple sclerosis. This chain uses TRBV20-1 with TRBJ2-5; unclear D gene. The sequenced sample consisted of PBMCs. CDR3 residues: CSASILSEETQYF. CDR3 DNA sequence: TGCAGTGCTTCAATCCTGTCCGAAGAGACCCAGTACTTC.